The subject of this entry is one TCR beta chain. Its antigen has not been determined. Base quality data are lacking; no much larger clone is found one base away. TCR CDR3 regions were amplified from genomic DNA by multiplex PCR using the deep immunoSEQ assay. For each cell subset, the extracted genomic DNA was distributed evenly across all wells of several immunoSEQ 96-well plates, and each plate served as one replicate. For sorted subsets, approximately 0.2 ug of genomic DNA, equivalent to roughly 33,000 T cell genomes, went into each replicate PCR. Purified libraries were quantified with a Qubit 3.0 fluorometer, sized on a Bioanalyzer 2100, and re-quantified with the KAPA Library Quantification kit. A separate single-read 150-cycle Illumina NextSeq 550 flow cell was used to sequence each immunoSEQ 96-well plate. The paper's data handling went like this. The immunoSEQ output contained only junctional sequences without quality scores, so filtering could not match that applied to full-length reads. To assign V/J genes and CDR3, sequences were annotated using PyIR, a Python wrapper for IgBLAST v1.9, with IMGT germline references. Reads were removed for weak V/J assignments (E-value above 1e-6), missing CDR3, stop codons, out-of-frame junctions, or ambiguous translated residues. V3J clonotypes were defined as sequences sharing the same inferred V gene, J gene, and CDR3 amino acid sequence. The percentage overlap between two repertoires was calculated by dividing the number of shared unique clonotypes by the size of the smaller repertoire. Repertoire richness was assessed with RTK rarefaction, the Chao1 estimator, and Recon v2.1 estimates of unobserved clonotypes. OLGA was used to compute generation probabilities for all TCRbeta clonotypes that the gDNA method yielded from a handful of donors. TCRdb provides this immuneACCESS table in a form limited to in-frame rearrangements. Some clones are lacking; in checked studies, under half of them reflect an unresolved V gene, and why the rest are absent is not known. From that table come the V and J calls and clone size; the DNA was used to work out D and trimming. The sample data list under 2,000,000 clones, and about 95% of these were observed just once. The ten largest clones capture approximately 1% of the sample.

The V and J ends are trimmed by 5 bases and 1 base, leaving 8 bases between them. CDR1 and CDR2 (MNHEY, SMNVEV) derive from the germline V gene (reference sequence). Spanning cysteine to phenylalanine, the CDR3 consists of 13 amino acids. The CDR3 DNA has 39 bases and is translated from base 1. The sample belongs to a study of shared clonotypes between healthy human individuals (dated by TCRdb to about 2020). General notes on the study: A few men and a couple of women, aged 18 to 49 years, made up the cohort. For each donor, three plates each were used for CD4 naive and CD4 memory, two plates were used for CD8 naive, and one plate was used for CD8 memory. The study deeply sequenced blood TCR repertoires of five healthy adults to estimate repertoire size and the extent of clonotype sharing between individuals. Libraries were prepared and TCR repertoires were sequenced by different laboratories using diverse techniques, in order to increase sequencing depth and limit assay-specific biases. Each donor's leukapheresis produced roughly between about 0.8 and 10 billion PBMCs. General findings and caveats noted by the study authors: Compared with non-shared clonotypes, clonotypes shared by all four sorted-subset donors had higher generation probabilities. The small number of donors limited the genetic and exposure-history diversity represented. Across several donors, 4.5% to 6.5% of naive CD4, roughly 3.5% of naive CD8, about 2% of memory CD4, and approximately 0.4% of memory CD8 clonotypes were shared. Sampling was restricted to blood, and TCR repertoires in tissue are likely to differ from TCR repertoires in blood. Larger estimated clonotype richness was generally found for naive subsets than for memory subsets. Pairwise subsampling led to the expectation that sequencing depth would affect the degree of clonotype sharing among donors. Even with the large sequencing depth, rarefaction of the sorted-subset datasets indicated that sequencing was incomplete.

CD8 naive samples consisted of CD45RO-negative cells that were positively selected for CCR7, yielding a CD45RA+CCR7+ population without TemRA cells. The donors were healthy, HIV-negative adults with no recently reported acute infections or vaccinations. All donors were Caucasian adults living in Nashville, Tennessee, USA. After blood collection by leukapheresis, PBMCs were isolated using Ficoll-Histopaque density gradient centrifugation and then cryopreserved in the vapor phase of liquid nitrogen. Analytical flow cytometry was used to check the purity and quantity of every magnetically sorted T cell population. Genomic DNA was isolated from each sorted fraction and quantified by UV absorbance on a Nanodrop 2000c.

The rearrangement joined TRBV27 to TRBJ1-1, with the D gene call left open. The TCR sequence derives from a man aged 18 to 30 in good health. Material: naive CD8+ T cells sorted from blood. The sample's cell subset or site label, in plain terms: CD45RA+CCR7+. The DNA reads as follows: TGTGCCAGCAGTATGGGGAGGAACACTGAAGCTTTCTTT. This sequence encodes CASSMGRNTEAFF.